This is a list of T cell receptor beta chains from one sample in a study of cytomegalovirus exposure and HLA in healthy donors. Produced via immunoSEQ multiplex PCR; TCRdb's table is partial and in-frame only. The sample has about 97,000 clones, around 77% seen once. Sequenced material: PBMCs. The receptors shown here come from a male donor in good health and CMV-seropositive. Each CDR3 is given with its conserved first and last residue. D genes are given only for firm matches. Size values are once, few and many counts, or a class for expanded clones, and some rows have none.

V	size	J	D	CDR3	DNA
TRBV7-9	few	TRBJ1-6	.	CASSPGQSHSPLHF	TGTGCCAGCAGCCCAGGACAGAGCCATTCACCCCTCCACTTT
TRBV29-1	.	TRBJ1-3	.	CSAWLSGNTIYF	TGCAGCGCCTGGCTCTCTGGAAACACCATATATTTT
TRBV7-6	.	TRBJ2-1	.	CASSLSEREQFF	TGTGCCAGCAGCTTATCGGAGCGGGAGCAGTTCTTC
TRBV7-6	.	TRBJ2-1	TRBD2	CASSLGSAGNNEQFF	TGTGCCAGCAGCTTAGGGTCAGCGGGAAACAATGAGCAGTTCTTC
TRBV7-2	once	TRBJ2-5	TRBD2	CASSGSGTSVSEQYF	TGTGCCAGCAGCGGATCCGGGACTAGCGTATCTGAGCAGTACTTC
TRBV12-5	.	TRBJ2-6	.	CASGLVLSSGANVLTF	TGTGCTAGTGGTTTGGTACTAAGCTCTGGGGCCAACGTCCTGACTTTC
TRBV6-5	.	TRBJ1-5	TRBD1	CASSSGGAGNQPQHF	TGTGCCAGCAGCTCAGGGGGCGCTGGCAATCAGCCCCAGCATTTT
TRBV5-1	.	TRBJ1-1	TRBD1	CASSPTPGQERTEAFF	TGCGCCAGCAGCCCGACACCTGGACAGGAACGGACTGAAGCTTTCTTT
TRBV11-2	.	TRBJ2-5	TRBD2	CASSFGLAGGGETQYF	TGTGCCAGCAGCTTCGGCCTCGCGGGAGGCGGAGAGACCCAGTACTTC
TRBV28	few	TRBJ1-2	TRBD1	CASSQGQGAPGYTF	TGTGCCAGCAGTCAGGGACAGGGGGCGCCTGGCTACACCTTC
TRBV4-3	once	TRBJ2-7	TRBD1	CASSQRPLGQGAYEQYF	TGCGCCAGCAGCCAAAGGCCCCTGGGGCAGGGGGCCTACGAGCAGTACTTC
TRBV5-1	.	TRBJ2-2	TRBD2	CASSPGTSGRSGELFF	TGCGCCAGCAGCCCGGGGACTAGCGGGAGGTCCGGGGAGCTGTTTTTT
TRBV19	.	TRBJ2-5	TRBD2	CASSKRQLAGQETQYF	TGTGCCAGTAGTAAACGTCAACTAGCGGGACAAGAGACCCAGTACTTC
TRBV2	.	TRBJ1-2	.	CASTPAGAGYGYTF	TGTGCCAGCACCCCCGCGGGGGCCGGCTATGGCTACACCTTC
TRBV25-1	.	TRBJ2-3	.	CASSESADTQYF	TGTGCCAGCAGTGAATCTGCAGATACGCAGTATTTT
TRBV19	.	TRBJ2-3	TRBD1	CASSMRGRTDTQYF	TGTGCCAGTAGTATGAGGGGGCGCACAGATACGCAGTATTTT
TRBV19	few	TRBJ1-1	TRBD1	CASSGQGVPEAFF	TGTGCCAGTAGTGGACAGGGGGTACCTGAAGCTTTCTTT
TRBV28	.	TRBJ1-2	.	CASSLLVSYGYTF	TGTGCCAGCAGTTTATTGGTCAGCTATGGCTACACCTTC
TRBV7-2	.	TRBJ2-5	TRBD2	CASSSGLAGVRETQYF	TGTGCCAGCAGCTCGGGACTAGCGGGAGTACGTGAGACCCAGTACTTC
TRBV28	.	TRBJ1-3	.	CASSSSSSGNTIYF	TGTGCCAGCAGTTCAAGCTCCTCTGGAAACACCATATATTTT